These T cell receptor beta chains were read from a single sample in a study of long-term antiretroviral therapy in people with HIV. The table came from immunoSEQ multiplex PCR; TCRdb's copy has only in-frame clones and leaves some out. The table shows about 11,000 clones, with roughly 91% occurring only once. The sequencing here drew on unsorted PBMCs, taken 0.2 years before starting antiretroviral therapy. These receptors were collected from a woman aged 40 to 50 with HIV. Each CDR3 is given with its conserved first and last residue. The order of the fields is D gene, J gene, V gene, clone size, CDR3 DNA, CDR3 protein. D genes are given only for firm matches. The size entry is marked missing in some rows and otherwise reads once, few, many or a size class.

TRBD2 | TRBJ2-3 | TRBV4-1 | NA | TGCGCCAGCAGCCAGGATTATACTAGCGGGGGGGCCGGAAGCACAGATACGCAGTATTTT | CASSQDYTSGGAGSTDTQYF
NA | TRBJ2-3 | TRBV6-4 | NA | TGTGCCAGCAGCCCTCATGGAGGAGGCACAGATACGCAGTATTTT | CASSPHGGGTDTQYF
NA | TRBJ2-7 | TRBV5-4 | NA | TGTGCCAGCAGCGATAACTACTACGAGCAGTACTTC | CASSDNYYEQYF
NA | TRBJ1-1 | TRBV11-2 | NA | TGTGCCAGCAGCTTCGCGACACAGAACACTGAAGCTTTCTTT | CASSFATQNTEAFF
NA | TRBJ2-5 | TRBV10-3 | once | TGTGCCATCGCCCAACAACCTCGGATGGAGACCCAGTACTTC | CAIAQQPRMETQYF
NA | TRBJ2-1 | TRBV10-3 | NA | TGTGCCATCAGTGACCGGGGGCAGGACGAGCAGTTCTTC | CAISDRGQDEQFF
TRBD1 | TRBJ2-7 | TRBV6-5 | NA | TGTGCCAGCACCGAGCTCCAGGGGGCCTACGAGCAGTACTTC | CASTELQGAYEQYF
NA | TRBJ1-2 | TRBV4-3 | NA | TGCGCCAGCAGCCATCTCGACCCGGGACCCATGGGTTATGGCTACACCTTC | CASSHLDPGPMGYGYTF
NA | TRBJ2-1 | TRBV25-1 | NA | TGTGCCAGCAGTAACCGGGCCAATGAGCAGTTCTTC | CASSNRANEQFF
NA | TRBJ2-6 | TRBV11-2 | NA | TGTGCCAGCCTTACAGTTTCTGGGGCCAACGTCCTGACTTTC | CASLTVSGANVLTF
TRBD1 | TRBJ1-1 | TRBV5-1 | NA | TGCGCCAGCAGCGTTACACAGGGGGCCGGGGGCACTGAAGCTTTCTTT | CASSVTQGAGGTEAFF
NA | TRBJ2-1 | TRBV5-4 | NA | TGTGCCAGCAGCACTGAATGGGGGGCCCGTTTAAATGAGCAGTTCTTC | CASSTEWGARLNEQFF
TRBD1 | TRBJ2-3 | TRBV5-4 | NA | TGTGCCAGCAGCTTGGGGACAGGGGGAGTTGATACGCAGTATTTT | CASSLGTGGVDTQYF
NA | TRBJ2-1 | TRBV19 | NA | TGTGCCAGTAGTATAGGGTTGGGCTCCTACAATGAGCAGTTCTTC | CASSIGLGSYNEQFF
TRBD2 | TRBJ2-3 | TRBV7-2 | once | TGTGCCAGCAGGGATACCGGGGGGAAGGATACGCAGTATTTT | CASRDTGGKDTQYF
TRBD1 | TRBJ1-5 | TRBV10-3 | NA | TGTGCCATCAGTGAATCCGGGACAGGGGCCCAGCCCCAGCATTTT | CAISESGTGAQPQHF
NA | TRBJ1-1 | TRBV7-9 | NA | TGTGCCAGCATACGACAAGGGGAAATCGCTGAAGCTTTCTTT | CASIRQGEIAEAFF